This section outlines one T cell receptor (beta chain) sequence together with its context. Trimming pared 5 bases from V and 6 bases from J, leaving 20 bases between. The CDR3 loop spans 16 amino acids. Per germline, CDR1 LNHDA and CDR2 SQIVND (reference sequence). PCR involved 60 Vbeta and 13 Jbeta primers. Produced via immunoSEQ multiplex PCR; TCRdb's table is partial and in-frame only. Here the sample table reports 50,000 or so clones. The data belong to a study of cytomegalovirus exposure and HLA in healthy donors. Sequenced sample: PBMCs. This clonotype originated in a woman aged 35 to 49 in good health and CMV-seronegative. The V gene is TRBV19, the J gene TRBJ2-1, with D possibly TRBD1 on 6 matching bases. The chain's CDR3 is CASSQTGTGRGNEQFF. CDR3 DNA sequence: TGTGCCAGTAGTCAAACAGGGACGGGAAGGGGCAATGAGCAGTTCTTC.